These 12 T cell receptor beta chains originate from one sample sequenced in a study of blood T cell repertoires in COVID-19. Clones were sequenced by immunoSEQ multiplex PCR, and TCRdb holds only the in-frame ones, with some missing. Of some 300,000 clones in the sample, under 90% were seen once. Sequences were obtained from PBMCs or T cells enriched from blood (not recorded which). The source is a man in his thirties or forties who had recovered from COVID-19.

CDR3 sequence reads: CASSEGSGQGNQPQHF. CDR3 coding DNA: TGTGCCAGCAGCGAGGGATCGGGACAGGGCAATCAGCCCCAGCATTTT. The rearrangement links TRBV7-9 to TRBJ1-5; 8 positions match TRBD1. V dropped 5 bases and J dropped 2; count of bases not matched to a gene: 8. Per the germline V gene, CDR1 is SEHNR and CDR2 is FQNEAQ (reference sequence). The CDR3 is made up of 16 amino acids.

The chain links TRBV19 to TRBJ1-3; TRBD1 agrees at 9 bases. The trim removed 6 bases at V and 2 bases at J, leaving 2 bases unmatched. This CDR3 spans 14 amino acids. CDR1 is LNHDA and CDR2 is SQIVND in the germline V gene (reference sequence). CDR3 bases: TGTGCCAGTAGGAACAGGGGGCCTGGAAACACCATATATTTT. Its translation: CASRNRGPGNTIYF.

Here the CDR3 reads CASTKEKGDTQYF. The CDR3 DNA is TGTGCCAGCACCAAAGAGAAGGGGGATACGCAGTATTTT. This rearrangement joins TRBV2 to TRBJ2-3; D is perhaps TRBD1 (5 bases). The CDR3 has 13 residues. V was cut by 7 bases and J by 6 bases, with 14 bases left in between. Germline V gives CDR1 SNHLY, CDR2 FYNNEI.

The rearrangement joins TRBV19 to TRBJ2-7; D perhaps matches TRBD1 (5 bases). Germline V gene lookup returns CDR1 LNHDA and CDR2 SQIVND (reference sequence). The CDR3 runs to 13 residues. Trimming removed 4 bases at V and 6 bases at J, with 13 bases between. The CDR3: CASSTLTGREQYF. The CDR3 DNA reads as TGTGCCAGTAGTACCCTCACAGGTCGCGAGCAGTACTTC.

In its sample, this clone was seen a few times. J is TRBJ1-1 and V is TRBV7-9, with 7 bases fitting TRBD1. CDR1 is SEHNR, CDR2 FQNEAQ, per germline (reference sequence). Trimming at V came to 2 bases and at J to 5 bases, leaving 14 bases not matched to a gene. The CDR3 has 17 residues. The CDR3 here is CASSLPARGRRGTEAFF. The CDR3 DNA sequence: TGTGCCAGCAGCTTACCAGCGAGGGGGCGACGAGGGACTGAAGCTTTCTTT.

The V gene is TRBV7-9, the J gene TRBJ1-6, with D maybe TRBD1 (6 bases). The CDR3 length is 17 residues. Deletions cut 3 bases from V and 10 bases from J, with 22 bases between. The germline CDR1 and CDR2 sequences are SEHNR and FQNEAQ (reference sequence). The CDR3 nucleotides read TGTGCCAGCAGCTTTCCCGGAATGGACAGTCGGAACTCACCCCTCCACTTT. Translating gives CASSFPGMDSRNSPLHF.

The CDR3 reads CASSVGAGVSNEQFF. The CDR3 DNA sequence: TGTGCCAGCAGCGTAGGGGCGGGAGTTTCGAATGAGCAGTTCTTC. The gene calls are TRBV9 and TRBJ2-1, with 7 bases aligning to TRBD2. The CDR3 totals 15 residues. Trimming took 0 bases from V and 7 from J; bases not matched to a gene: 7. Germline assignment: CDR1 SGDLS and CDR2 YYNGEE.

The chain employs TRBV4-2 and TRBJ2-7, with a possible D match to TRBD1 (6 bases). The CDR3 runs to 12 residues. CDR1 is LGHNA and CDR2 is YNFKEQ in the germline V gene. The V gene lost 10 bases and the J gene lost 5 bases, with 15 bases spanning the gap. CDR3: CATGDLSDEQYF. CDR3 in DNA: TGTGCCACAGGGGACCTTAGCGACGAGCAGTACTTC.

The V gene is TRBV4-1, the J gene TRBJ2-2, with no clear D. The CDR3 runs 17 residues. The V end was cut by 4 bases, the J end by 3 bases, with 18 bases between. Germline lookup yields CDR1 MGHRA and CDR2 YSYEKL. CDR3 in amino acids: CASSLAPPVPHTGELFF. The DNA of the CDR3 is TGCGCCAGCAGCCTGGCACCCCCCGTCCCACACACCGGGGAGCTGTTTTTT.

The V and J genes are TRBV19 and TRBJ2-7; a possible D gene is TRBD1 (6 bases). CDR3 size: 13 residues. Deletions cut 7 bases from V and 5 bases from J, with 15 bases between. The germline V gene has CDR1 LNHDA and CDR2 SQIVND (reference sequence). CDR3 in amino acids: CASKRAGVHEQYF. The CDR3 DNA sequence: TGTGCCAGTAAAAGGGCAGGGGTCCACGAGCAGTACTTC.

V is TRBV19 and J is TRBJ2-7, with 7 bases fitting TRBD2. The germline V gene has CDR1 LNHDA and CDR2 SQIVND (reference sequence). Losses at the gene ends were 2 bases for V and 0 bases for J; bases not matched to a gene: 7. This CDR3 region has 16 residues. The CDR3: CASSITAGDPSYEQYF. CDR3 in DNA: TGTGCCAGTAGTATAACCGCGGGAGATCCCTCCTACGAGCAGTACTTC.

The chain joins TRBV28 to TRBJ1-2; 7 bases match TRBD1. The CDR3 covers 13 residues. V shed 7 bases, J shed 2 bases, and the junction held 4 bases outside the gene matches. Germline loops: CDR1 MDHEN, CDR2 SYDVKM. The CDR3 sequence: CASKMTGNYGYTF. The CDR3 nucleotides read TGTGCCAGCAAGATGACAGGGAACTATGGCTACACCTTC.